The 10 T cell receptor beta chains in this list originate from one sample, sequenced in a study of graft-versus-host responses after intestinal transplantation. Here immunoSEQ multiplex PCR was the method, and the copy in TCRdb shows in-frame clones only, minus some. Of some 40,000 clones listed, about 91% were seen once; the top ten hold under 4.5%. The sample was PBMCs, taken 524 days after transplant. The receptors originated from a human patient who received an intestinal transplant, so some T cells may come from the graft donor.

This clone was seen more than once but under ten times. V and J are TRBV6-1 and TRBJ1-4, with D perhaps matching TRBD1 (5 bases). The CDR3 consists of 15 residues. Germline V gives CDR1 MNHNS, CDR2 SASEGT. V was clipped by 5 bases and J by 4 bases, with 14 bases between them. CDR3 amino acids: CASSRRGGDNEKLFF. As DNA, the CDR3 is TGTGCCAGCAGTCGCCGTGGGGGGGATAATGAAAAACTGTTTTTT.

The genes are TRBV5-6 and TRBJ2-7; tentatively, D is TRBD1 or TRBD2 (6 bases each). Deletions cut 2 bases from V and 2 bases from J, with 8 bases between. The length of the CDR3 is 13 residues. Per the germline V gene, CDR1 is SGHDT and CDR2 is YYEEEE. The CDR3 loop is CASSLGGPYEQYF. The CDR3 DNA sequence: TGTGCCAGCAGCTTAGGGGGGCCCTACGAGCAGTACTTC.

The chain links TRBV6-5 to TRBJ2-5; a weak D match, TRBD1 (5 bases). V was clipped by 2 bases and J by 0 bases, with 7 bases between them. The CDR3 has 14 amino acids. The V gene's germline CDR1 is MNHEY and CDR2 SVGAGI. CDR3 coding DNA: TGTGCCAGCAGTTACGCAGGGTACCAAGAGACCCAGTACTTC. Amino acids: CASSYAGYQETQYF.

The V call is TRBV5-1, the J call TRBJ2-3, with D uncertain. The V end lost 2 bases, the J end lost 4 bases, and 17 bases lay between the germline ends. The CDR3 covers 16 residues. CDR1 is SGHRS and CDR2 is YFSETQ in the germline V gene. The CDR3 loop reads CASSFGPLGTSDTQYF. In nucleotides, the CDR3 is TGCGCCAGCAGCTTCGGCCCCCTAGGTACCTCAGATACGCAGTATTTT.

The chain employs TRBV25-1 and TRBJ2-5; D gene unclear. The CDR3 extends over 10 amino acids. V was pared by 4 bases and J by 5 bases, with 2 bases between. CDR1 and CDR2 (germline): MGHDK, SYGVNS. CDR3 loop: CASSGETQYF. CDR3 DNA sequence: TGTGCCAGCAGTGGGGAGACCCAGTACTTC.

The chain employs TRBV15 and TRBJ2-3; TRBD2 aligns across 12 bases. The CDR3 runs 16 residues. V trimming: 5 bases; J trimming: 2 bases; junction bases outside the gene matches: 5. The germline gives CDR1 LNHNV, CDR2 YYDKDF (reference sequence). CDR3 coding DNA: TGTGCCACCAGCGCCCGGACTAGCGGGACCACAGATACGCAGTATTTT. It is translated as CATSARTSGTTDTQYF.

V gene TRBV6-6 combines with J gene TRBJ1-1; weak D call: TRBD1 (5 bases). Germline V gene data show CDR1 as MNHNY and CDR2 as SVGAGI (reference sequence). The CDR3 consists of 12 residues. The V end was cut by 4 bases, the J end by 4 bases, with 7 bases between. CDR3 sequence (DNA): TGTGCCAGCAGTTTTGGGGGCACTGAAGCTTTCTTT. This encodes CASSFGGTEAFF.

The chain has TRBV5-1 and TRBJ2-5, with a tentative D call TRBD2 (5 bases). The V and J ends lost 2 bases and 2 bases respectively, with 13 bases between them. Germline loops: CDR1 SGHRS, CDR2 YFSETQ. The CDR3 loop spans 15 amino acids. The CDR3 bases are TGCGCCAGCAGCTTCTTCCTGACGGGACAAGAGACCCAGTACTTC. It yields the protein CASSFFLTGQETQYF.

The genes are TRBV5-1 and TRBJ2-3; a possible D gene is TRBD2 (6 bases). CDR3 size: 14 residues. In germline, CDR1 is SGHRS, CDR2 YFSETQ. The V and J ends lost 4 bases and 0 bases respectively, with 9 bases between them. The CDR3 loop is CASSPGTSTDTQYF. In DNA form, the CDR3 reads TGCGCCAGCAGCCCCGGGACTAGCACAGATACGCAGTATTTT.

In its sample, this clone was seen once. The rearrangement links TRBV5-1 to TRBJ2-7; 7 positions match TRBD2. Germline-derived CDR1 and CDR2 are SGHRS and YFSETQ. The CDR3 is made up of 14 amino acids. V was clipped by 3 bases and J by 2 bases; unmatched bases: 5. CDR3 bases: TGCGCCAGCAGCTCTTCTAGCGGCCCCTACGAGCAGTACTTC. Translating gives CASSSSSGPYEQYF.